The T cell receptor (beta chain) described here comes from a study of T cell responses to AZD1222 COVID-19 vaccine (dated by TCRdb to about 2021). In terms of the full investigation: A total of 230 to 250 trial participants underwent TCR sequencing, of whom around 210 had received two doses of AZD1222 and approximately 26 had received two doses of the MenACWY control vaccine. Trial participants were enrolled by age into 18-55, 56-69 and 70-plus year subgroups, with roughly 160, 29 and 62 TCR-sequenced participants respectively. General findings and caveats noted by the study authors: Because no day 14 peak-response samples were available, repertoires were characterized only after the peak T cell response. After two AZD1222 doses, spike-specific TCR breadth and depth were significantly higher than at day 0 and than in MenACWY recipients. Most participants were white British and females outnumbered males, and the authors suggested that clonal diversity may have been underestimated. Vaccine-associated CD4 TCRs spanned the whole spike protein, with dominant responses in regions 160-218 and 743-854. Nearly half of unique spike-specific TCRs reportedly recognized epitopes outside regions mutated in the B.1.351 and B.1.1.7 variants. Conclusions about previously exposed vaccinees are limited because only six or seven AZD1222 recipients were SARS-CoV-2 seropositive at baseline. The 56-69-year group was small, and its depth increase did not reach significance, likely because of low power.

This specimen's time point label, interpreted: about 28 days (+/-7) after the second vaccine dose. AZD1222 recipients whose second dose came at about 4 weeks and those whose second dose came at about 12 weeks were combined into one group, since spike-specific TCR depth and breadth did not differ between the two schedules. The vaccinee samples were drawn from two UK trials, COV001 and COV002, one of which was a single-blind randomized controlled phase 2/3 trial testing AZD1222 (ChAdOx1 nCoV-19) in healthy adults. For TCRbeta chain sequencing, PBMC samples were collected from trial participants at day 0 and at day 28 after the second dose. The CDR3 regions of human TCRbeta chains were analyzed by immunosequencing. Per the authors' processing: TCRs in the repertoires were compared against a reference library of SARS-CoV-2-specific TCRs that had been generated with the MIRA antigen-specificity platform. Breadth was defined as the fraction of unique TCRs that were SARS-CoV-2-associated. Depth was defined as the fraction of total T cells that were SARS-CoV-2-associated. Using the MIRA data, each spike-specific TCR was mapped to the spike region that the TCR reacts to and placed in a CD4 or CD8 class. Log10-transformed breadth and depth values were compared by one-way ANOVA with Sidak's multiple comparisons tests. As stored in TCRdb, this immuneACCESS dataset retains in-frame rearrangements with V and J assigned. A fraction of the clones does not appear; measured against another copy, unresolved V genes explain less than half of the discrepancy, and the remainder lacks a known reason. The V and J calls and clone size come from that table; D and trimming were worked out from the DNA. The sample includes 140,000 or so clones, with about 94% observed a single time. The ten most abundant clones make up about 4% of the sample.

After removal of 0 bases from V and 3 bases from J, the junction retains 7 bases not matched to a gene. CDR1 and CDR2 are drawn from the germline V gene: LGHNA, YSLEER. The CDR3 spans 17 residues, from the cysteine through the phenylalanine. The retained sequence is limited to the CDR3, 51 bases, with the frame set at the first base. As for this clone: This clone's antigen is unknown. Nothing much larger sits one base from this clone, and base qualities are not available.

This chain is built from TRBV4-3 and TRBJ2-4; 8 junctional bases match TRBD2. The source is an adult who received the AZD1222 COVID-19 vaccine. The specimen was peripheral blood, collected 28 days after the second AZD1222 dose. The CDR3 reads CASSQDHRGLVKNIQYF. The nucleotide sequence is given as TGCGCCAGCAGCCAAGATCATCGGGGACTAGTCAAAAACATTCAGTACTTC.